The 7 T cell receptor beta chains listed next were all sequenced from one sample in a study of cytomegalovirus exposure and HLA in healthy donors. PCR amplification relied on 60 Vbeta primers (plus 13 Jbeta primers). The method was immunoSEQ multiplex PCR; TCRdb's version includes in-frame clones alone and lacks a portion of them. The data show about 130,000 clones, over 70% seen once. Sequenced input: PBMCs. These receptors all come from a woman aged 40 to 55 in good health and CMV-seronegative.

This clone came up a few times. The chain couples TRBV6-5 to TRBJ2-7, with 7 bases matching TRBD1. Trimming took 6 bases from V and 4 from J; bases not matched to a gene: 9. Per the germline V gene, CDR1 is MNHEY and CDR2 is SVGAGI. CDR3 length: 14 residues. The CDR3 DNA follows: TGTGCCAGCAGCATCACCCGGGACAGTTACGAGCAGTACTTC. Its translation: CASSITRDSYEQYF.

The chain carries TRBV10-3 and TRBJ1-4; D not resolved. Deletions cut 0 bases from V and 8 bases from J, with 13 bases between. CDR1 ENHRY and CDR2 SYGVKD come from the germline V gene. The CDR3 is 15 residues long. CDR3 DNA sequence: TGTGCCATCAGTGAGTCGGAAGACAAGCCGGAAAAACTGTTTTTT. Translated: CAISESEDKPEKLFF.

The V gene is TRBV28, the J gene TRBJ2-3, with 13 nucleotides matching TRBD2. CDR1 is MDHEN, CDR2 SYDVKM, per germline. The CDR3 length is 21 residues. V lost 4 bases to trimming and J lost 4 bases; unmatched junction nucleotides: 20. The CDR3 spells CASSSMPGTSGTFLAADTQYF. The CDR3 DNA reads TGTGCCAGCAGTTCCATGCCCGGGACTAGCGGGACTTTCCTCGCGGCAGATACGCAGTATTTT.

The chain recombines TRBV4-1 with TRBJ1-5; D ambiguous. This CDR3 has 15 amino acids. V was pared by 0 bases and J by 6 bases, with 12 bases between. Germline V CDR1 and CDR2: MGHRA, YSYEKL. This chain's CDR3 is CASSQDWLTIQPQHF. CDR3 coding DNA: TGCGCCAGCAGCCAAGATTGGCTGACAATTCAGCCCCAGCATTTT.

The DNA of the CDR3 is TGTGCCAGCATCCTGGGGGCCGACAATCAGCCCCAGCATTTT. Its protein is CASILGADNQPQHF. The chain couples TRBV6-1 to TRBJ1-5; tentative D call: TRBD1 (6 bases). The V and J ends lost 7 bases and 3 bases respectively, with 13 bases between them. Looked up from germline, CDR1 is MNHNS and CDR2 is SASEGT. CDR3 length equals 14 residues.

This chain joins TRBV11-2 and TRBJ2-7; D uncertain. V was cut by 0 bases and J by 7 bases, with 10 bases left in between. The CDR3 is 13 residues long. Germline CDR1 SGHAT, CDR2 FQNNGV. The CDR3 sequence is CASSLDQVQEQYF. DNA of the CDR3: TGTGCCAGCAGCTTAGATCAGGTACAAGAGCAGTACTTC.

This clone appeared a single time. The chain joins TRBV7-2 to TRBJ2-3, with no clear D. The V gene's germline CDR1 is SGHTA and CDR2 FQGNSA. This CDR3 is built from 14 residues. Deletions cut 5 bases from V and 2 bases from J, with 11 bases between. The CDR3 loop reads CASSPSFFTDTQYF. CDR3 in DNA: TGTGCCAGCAGCCCGTCCTTTTTCACAGATACGCAGTATTTT.